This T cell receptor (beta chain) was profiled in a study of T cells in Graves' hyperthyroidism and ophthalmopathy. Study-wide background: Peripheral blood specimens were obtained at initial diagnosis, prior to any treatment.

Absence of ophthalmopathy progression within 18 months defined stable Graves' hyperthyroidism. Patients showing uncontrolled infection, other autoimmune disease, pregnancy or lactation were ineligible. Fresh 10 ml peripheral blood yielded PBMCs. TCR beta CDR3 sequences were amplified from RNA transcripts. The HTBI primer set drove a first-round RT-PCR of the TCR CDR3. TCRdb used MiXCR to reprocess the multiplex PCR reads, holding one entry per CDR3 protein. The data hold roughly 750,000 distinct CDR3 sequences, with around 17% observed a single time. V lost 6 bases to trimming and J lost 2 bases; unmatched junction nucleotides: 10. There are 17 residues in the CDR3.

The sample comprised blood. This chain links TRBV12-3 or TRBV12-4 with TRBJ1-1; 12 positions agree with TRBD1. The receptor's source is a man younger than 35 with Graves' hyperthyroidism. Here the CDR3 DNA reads TGTGCCAGCAGGCTTCGGGACAGGGGGCCGCTTAACACTGAAGCTTTCTTT. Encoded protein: CASRLRDRGPLNTEAFF.